What follows is one T cell receptor (beta chain) and its context. Its antigen is not identified. The CDR3 runs 14 residues. Losses at the gene ends were 3 bases for V and 7 bases for J; bases not matched to a gene: 7. Per germline, CDR1 SGDLS and CDR2 YYNGEE. This sample was taken from a study of blood T cells in healthy people across ages. Findings and caveats of the study: Among long-lived donors, naive CD4+ cells were more numerous and diversity higher than in aged donors.

With a J-beta primer mix and a sample-barcoded 5' primer, a second PCR ran about 7 to 12 cycles. TCRdb processed the 5' RACE reads anew with MiXCR; each CDR3 protein has one entry. The table includes 1.5 million to 2 million distinct CDR3 sequences, 25% to 30% detected once. Per sample, no less than 6 micrograms of total RNA were extracted. The receptor's source is a woman in her thirties in good health. V and J are TRBV9 and TRBJ2-1; 7 bases map to TRBD1. The sequenced sample consisted of blood. The CDR3 spells CASSDGTEGNEQFF. The DNA of the CDR3 is TGTGCCAGCAGCGATGGGACAGAGGGGAATGAGCAGTTCTTC.